The 11 T cell receptor beta chains reported below all come from one sample, sequenced in a study of blood T cell repertoires in COVID-19. TCRdb's copy holds only in-frame clones and misses some; the assay was immunoSEQ multiplex PCR. The sample contains roughly 250,000 clones, around 85% of which appear only once. Sequenced: peripheral blood. Every receptor here comes from a human donor with COVID-19, enrolled during active disease. The donor label of this sample is uncertain.

The V gene is TRBV27, the J gene TRBJ2-1; 7 positions match TRBD2. Germline loops: CDR1 MNHEY, CDR2 SMNVEV (reference sequence). The CDR3 contains 15 residues. Trimming took 6 bases from V and 6 from J; bases not matched to a gene: 11. CDR3 DNA: TGTGCCAGCAGAGTGGCCGGGACTATTAGCAATGAGCAGTTCTTC. This encodes CASRVAGTISNEQFF.

This clone has a single count. The chain links TRBV28 to TRBJ1-5; D not resolved. The CDR3 has 15 amino acids. The V end lost 5 bases, the J end lost 1 base, and 12 bases lay between the germline ends. Germline CDR1 MDHEN, CDR2 SYDVKM. This CDR3 is CASSNHGGSNQPQHF. For the CDR3, the DNA is TGTGCCAGCAGTAATCACGGCGGGAGCAATCAGCCCCAGCATTTT. Filled out from reference TRBV28 and TRBJ1-5, the complete variable domain reads DVKVTQSSRYLVKRTGEKVFLECVQDMDHENMFWYRQDPGLGLRLIYFSYDVKMKEKGDIPEGYSVSREKKERFSLILESASTNQTSMYLCASSNHGGSNQPQHFGDGTRLSIL.

This sequence joins TRBV6-5 and TRBJ1-2; 8 nucleotides agree with TRBD1. V gave up 3 bases and J gave up 7 bases; unmatched junction bases: 10. The germline V gene encodes CDR1 MNHEY and CDR2 SVGAGI. The CDR3 runs 15 residues. Here the CDR3 reads CASSYSTGVMGGYTF. CDR3 bases: TGTGCCAGCAGTTATTCGACAGGGGTAATGGGTGGCTACACCTTC.

Many counts were recorded for this clone. V is TRBV20-1 and J is TRBJ2-5, with 8 bases identical to TRBD2. Germline values: CDR1 DFQATT, CDR2 SNEGSKA (reference sequence). Trimming removed 3 bases from V and 2 bases from J; junction bases left unmatched: 11. This CDR3 contains 16 residues. The CDR3 sequence is CSASGATSEGQETQYF. The CDR3 DNA follows: TGCAGTGCTAGTGGGGCGACTAGCGAGGGTCAAGAGACCCAGTACTTC.

This clone was counted between two and nine times. The chain employs TRBV27 and TRBJ2-7; 14 nucleotides align to TRBD2. Germline V CDR1 and CDR2: MNHEY, SMNVEV (reference sequence). The CDR3 is 16 residues long. Trimming removed 4 bases from V and 4 bases from J; junction bases left unmatched: 6. The CDR3 DNA reads TGTGCCAGCAGTTCCCCGGGACTAGCGGGAGTGTACGAGCAGTACTTC. Its protein product is CASSSPGLAGVYEQYF.

The chain links TRBV25-1 to TRBJ1-2; the D gene is possibly TRBD1 (5 bases). Trimming cost V 5 bases and J 4 bases, with 11 bases left between them. Germline V gene lookup returns CDR1 MGHDK and CDR2 SYGVNS. The CDR3 runs 13 residues. CDR3 nucleotides: TGTGCCAGCAGTCCCGGACAATCCTATGGCTACACCTTC. Translated: CASSPGQSYGYTF.

This chain connects TRBV6-5 to TRBJ2-1, with D tentatively TRBD1 (6 bases). CDR3 length equals 15 residues. Trimming removed 5 bases from V and 6 bases from J, with 17 bases in between. In germline, CDR1 is MNHEY, CDR2 SVGAGI. In DNA, the CDR3 is TGTGCCAGCAGTCGACCCTCACAGGGTTCCAATGAGCAGTTCTTC. It specifies CASSRPSQGSNEQFF.

The CDR3 sequence: CATWTGGNYGYTF. DNA of the CDR3: TGTGCCACCTGGACAGGGGGGAACTATGGCTACACCTTC. This chain uses TRBV6-6 with TRBJ1-2, with TRBD1 matching over 10 bases. The CDR3 sequence is 13 residues long. The trim removed 10 bases at V and 2 bases at J, leaving 4 bases unmatched. CDR1 MNHNY and CDR2 SVGAGI come from the germline V gene (reference sequence).

This sequence joins TRBV7-2 and TRBJ1-2, with a weak D call TRBD1 (6 bases). Germline assignment: CDR1 SGHTA and CDR2 FQGNSA. The CDR3 contains 13 residues. V lost 5 bases and J lost 8, with 15 bases in between. The CDR3 DNA follows: TGTGCCAGCAGCCCAGGGGTTCAAGGAGGCTACACCTTC. Translating gives CASSPGVQGGYTF.

The rearrangement joins TRBV29-1 to TRBJ1-2; 7 bases align to TRBD1. Per germline, CDR1 SQVTM and CDR2 ANQGSEA. The CDR3 length is 14 residues. The V segment lost 4 bases and the J segment 1 base; nucleotides outside the gene matches: 6. CDR3 loop: CSVVAGDSNYGYTF. DNA of the CDR3: TGCAGCGTTGTGGCTGGGGACAGTAACTATGGCTACACCTTC.

For this clone: The sample has other DNA sequences that encode this CDR3 too. The chain couples TRBV28 to TRBJ1-2; 7 bases line up with TRBD1. The V segment lost 5 bases and the J segment 4 bases; nucleotides outside the gene matches: 7. Germline V gene data show CDR1 as MDHEN and CDR2 as SYDVKM. This CDR3 spans 14 amino acids. In DNA, the CDR3 is TGTGCCAGCAGTCCTCCTGGACAGGTCTATGGCTACACCTTC. As protein: CASSPPGQVYGYTF.